Below, 21 T cell receptor beta chains from the same sample are listed, as sequenced in a study of CD8+CD57+ T cells in acquired aplastic anemia. Patients chosen for sequencing had CD8+CD57+ cells that had expanded, as shown by flow cytometry. Template material for TCR beta VDJ and CDR3 profiling consisted of genomic DNA. TCRdb passed the reads through MiXCR, listing each CDR3 protein once. The repertoire holds hundreds of thousands of distinct CDR3 sequences, roughly 34% seen once, with about 0.8% in the top ten. Sequencing was performed on sorted CD4+, CD8+, or CD8+CD57+ T cells (not recorded which) from PBMCs. The receptors were gathered from a human donor with aplastic anemia.

This clonotype was counted only a few times. The chain joins TRBV2 to TRBJ1-3, with D unclear. This CDR3 spans 15 amino acids. The germline CDR1 and CDR2 sequences are SNHLY and FYNNEI. The ends were cut back, 5 bases at V and 2 bases at J, with 13 bases in the middle. In DNA form, the CDR3 reads TGTGCCAGCAGTTCAGAGACGCAGACTGGAAACACCATATATTTT. Amino acid sequence: CASSSETQTGNTIYF. Based on the CDR3 plus reference TRBV2 and TRBJ1-3, the full variable domain is EPEVTQTPSHQVTQMGQEVILRCVPISNHLYFYWYRQILGQKVEFLVSFYNNEISEKSEIFDDQFSVERPDGSNFTLKIRSTKLEDSAMYFCASSSETQTGNTIYFGEGSWLTVV.

V and J are TRBV25-1 and TRBJ2-7, with 7 bases that match TRBD2. Trimming took 6 bases from V and 9 from J; bases not matched to a gene: 5. Looked up from germline, CDR1 is MGHDK and CDR2 is SYGVNS. This CDR3 is built from 11 residues. The CDR3 loop is CASSVTGGQYF. The CDR3, as DNA: TGTGCCAGCAGCGTAACGGGGGGGCAGTACTTC.

This clonotype was seen at least ten times. This chain links TRBV2 with TRBJ2-5; D is uncertain. Germline V CDR1 and CDR2: SNHLY, FYNNEI. CDR3 length: 15 residues. V lost 2 bases to trimming and J lost 2 bases, with 12 bases between them. The CDR3 sequence: CASSERVVGQETQYF. The CDR3 coding sequence is TGTGCCAGCAGTGAACGGGTGGTAGGGCAAGAGACCCAGTACTTC.

This clonotype came up once. The chain combines TRBV5-1 with TRBJ2-1; 7 nucleotides agree with TRBD1. The CDR3 covers 13 residues. The germline CDR1 and CDR2 sequences are SGHRS and YFSETQ. V trimming: 4 bases; J trimming: 5 bases; junction bases outside the gene matches: 3. CDR3 bases: TGCGCCAGCAGCAAGGGACAGAACAATGAGCAGTTCTTC. It translates to CASSKGQNNEQFF.

This clonotype was detected ten times or more. The gene calls are TRBV24-1 and TRBJ1-5; TRBD1 is a possible D gene (6 bases). Germline values: CDR1 KGHDR, CDR2 SFDVKD. This CDR3 spans 13 amino acids. The V end was cut by 8 bases, the J end by 4 bases, with 11 bases between. CDR3 in DNA: TGTGCCACCAACGGGGGCAGGAATCAGCCCCAGCATTTT. It yields the protein CATNGGRNQPQHF.

The chain links TRBV6-5 to TRBJ1-2; D may be TRBD1 (6 bases). Per the germline V gene, CDR1 is MNHEY and CDR2 is SVGAGI. The CDR3 is 15 amino acids. Trimming stripped 0 bases from V and 8 bases from J, with 16 bases between. CDR3 residues: CASSYSASGALGYTF. CDR3 sequence (DNA): TGTGCCAGCAGTTACTCTGCGTCGGGGGCTTTGGGCTACACCTTC.

The table lists this clonotype with many counts. This chain connects TRBV10-3 to TRBJ2-3; D is perhaps TRBD2 (5 bases). CDR3 length: 14 residues. Deletions cut 3 bases from V and 1 base from J, with 8 bases between. The V gene's germline CDR1 is ENHRY and CDR2 SYGVKD. The DNA for the CDR3 is TGTGCCATCAGTGAAGGAGCGGGCACAGATACGCAGTATTTT. As protein: CAISEGAGTDTQYF.

The chain couples TRBV11-1 to TRBJ2-1; D might be TRBD1 (6 bases). The germline gives CDR1 SGHAT, CDR2 FQDESV (reference sequence). Trimming took off 5 bases at V and 6 bases at J, with 20 bases between the two ends. CDR3 length: 16 amino acids. This CDR3 reads CASSLAGALRFNEQFF. The CDR3 DNA is TGTGCCAGCAGCCTCGCAGGGGCCCTAAGGTTCAATGAGCAGTTCTTC.

V gene TRBV20-1 combines with J gene TRBJ1-1; a weak D match, TRBD1 (5 bases). The ends were cut back, 5 bases at V and 1 base at J, with 14 bases in the middle. The CDR3 covers 14 residues. Looked up from germline, CDR1 is DFQATT and CDR2 is SNEGSKA (reference sequence). CDR3 bases: TGCAGTGCTGGGCGACAGCTGAGGAACACTGAAGCTTTCTTT. It yields the protein CSAGRQLRNTEAFF.

The sample holds many counts of this clonotype. The CDR3 DNA follows: TGTGCCAGTAGTCCAACAACCCCAGGGGGCTCTGGCTACACCTTC. Translating gives CASSPTTPGGSGYTF. The V gene is TRBV19, the J gene TRBJ1-2; TRBD1 matches 8 bases. The CDR3 sequence is 15 residues long. Germline CDR1 reads LNHDA; CDR2 reads SQIVND (reference sequence). With V trimmed by 5 bases and J by 7 bases, 12 bases remained unmatched.

A note on this clonotype: This may stem from a read error, because a much larger clone lies one nucleotide away. Likely a read error: the CDR3 ends without its conserved phenylalanine or tryptophan. The chain has TRBV12-3 or TRBV12-4 and TRBJ2-7; no clear D. The ends were cut back, 6 bases at V and 3 bases at J, with 9 bases in the middle. This CDR3 comprises 12 residues. In DNA form, the CDR3 reads TGTGCCAGCAGCCAACTGAGCTACGAGCAGTACCTC. Translating gives CASSQLSYEQYL.

This clonotype came up a few times. The chain is built from TRBV7-3 and TRBJ2-1; TRBD2 matches at 8 bases. V lost 1 base to trimming and J lost 6 bases; unmatched junction nucleotides: 8. There are 16 residues in the CDR3. Germline V CDR1 and CDR2: SGHTA, FQGTGA. The DNA of the CDR3 is TGTGCCAGCAGCTTAAACCCGGGAGGGCCGACCAATGAGCAGTTCTTC. Translated, it gives CASSLNPGGPTNEQFF.

This clonotype was seen more than once but under ten times. With a much larger clone just one base away, this may be a read error. The chain recombines TRBV10-3 with TRBJ2-5; 7 bases line up with TRBD2. The CDR3 loop spans 15 amino acids. The junction had 10 bases not matched to a gene; V was cut back by 4 bases and J by 5 bases. Germline-derived CDR1 and CDR2 are ENHRY and SYGVKD. The CDR3 nucleotides read TGTGCCATCAGTGGGGATCGGGAGGACCGGGAGACCCAGTACTTC. Residues: CAISGDREDRETQYF.

This clonotype showed up just a few times. This chain connects TRBV24-1 to TRBJ2-7; possibly TRBD1 or TRBD2 for D (5 bases each). The CDR3 runs to 14 residues. Germline CDR1 KGHDR, CDR2 SFDVKD. Trimming shortened V by 10 bases and J by 5 bases, and 20 bases separated the two germline ends. For the CDR3, the DNA is TGTGCCACTCAATCCGGGACGTTCACCCACGAGCAGTACTTC. Protein: CATQSGTFTHEQYF.

This clonotype was detected ten times or more. The rearrangement links TRBV2 to TRBJ1-5; no clear D gene. With 3 bases removed from V and 9 bases from J, the gap between germline ends came to 9 bases. The CDR3 extends over 12 amino acids. Per germline, CDR1 SNHLY and CDR2 FYNNEI. CDR3 DNA sequence: TGTGCCAGCAGTGATCCGTCTCTGCCCCAGCATTTT. Amino acid sequence: CASSDPSLPQHF.

The V gene is TRBV6-2 or TRBV6-3, the J gene TRBJ1-5; D possibly corresponds to TRBD1 (5 bases). Germline values: CDR1 MNHEY, CDR2 SVGEGT. Trimming pared 0 bases from V and 2 bases from J, leaving 11 bases between. CDR3 length: 16 residues. The CDR3 nucleotides read TGTGCCAGCAGTTACTCGTGGGGGGAGGGCAATCAGCCCCAGCATTTT. The encoded protein is CASSYSWGEGNQPQHF.

This clonotype was observed once. V gene TRBV5-6 combines with J gene TRBJ2-3, with 9 bases aligning to TRBD2. The V and J ends lost 4 bases and 6 bases, in that order; junction bases with no gene match: 15. The CDR3 has 17 residues. CDR1 and CDR2 from the germline V gene are SGHDT and YYEEEE. CDR3 DNA: TGTGCCAGCAGCGGAACGACCGGGACTAGCAATCTGGATACGCAGTATTTT. Amino acid sequence: CASSGTTGTSNLDTQYF.

The table lists this clonotype with a few counts. The gene calls are TRBV28 and TRBJ1-2; no definite D call. This CDR3 spans 14 amino acids. V was cut by 5 bases and J by 4 bases, with 14 bases left in between. Germline loops: CDR1 MDHEN, CDR2 SYDVKM. The CDR3 bases are TGTGCCAGCAGTGAGGACTCGGTCGGCTATGGCTACACCTTC. This translates into CASSEDSVGYGYTF.

This rearrangement joins TRBV12-3 or TRBV12-4 to TRBJ2-2, with 8 bases aligning to TRBD1. The CDR3 runs 16 residues. V lost 3 bases to trimming and J lost 4 bases; unmatched junction nucleotides: 7. CDR3 DNA sequence: TGTGCCAGCAGTTTCGGTCACAGGGGGATCACCGGGGAGCTGTTTTTT. Its translation is CASSFGHRGITGELFF.

The chain uses TRBV9 and TRBJ1-3; D ambiguous. Trimming pared 5 bases from V and 1 base from J, leaving 10 bases between. This CDR3 comprises 14 residues. In germline, CDR1 is SGDLS, CDR2 YYNGEE. The CDR3 protein is CASSLIQSGNTIYF. In DNA, the CDR3 is TGTGCCAGCAGTTTAATCCAATCTGGAAACACCATATATTTT.

A few counts support this clonotype. The chain has TRBV5-1 and TRBJ1-4; D not certain. The length of the CDR3 is 14 residues. Germline-derived CDR1 and CDR2 are SGHRS and YFSETQ. The V end was cut by 2 bases, the J end by 7 bases, with 12 bases between. The chain's CDR3 is CASSLGFRGEKLFF. DNA for the CDR3: TGCGCCAGCAGCTTAGGTTTTCGTGGTGAAAAACTGTTTTTT.